The 19 T cell receptor beta chains presented below share a single source sample, sequenced in a study of T cells in localized non-small cell lung cancer. Libraries were prepared by immunoSEQ multiplex PCR; TCRdb keeps only in-frame clonotypes and omits some of them. The repertoire has 25,000 to 35,000 clones, 80% of them found once; the top ten carry 15% to 20%. This sample comprised peripheral blood, obtained before any cancer treatment. The receptors come from a male donor aged 60 or over with stage III squamous cell lung carcinoma.

This clone has just one count. The chain combines TRBV5-4 with TRBJ2-7; D gene uncertain. This CDR3 has 9 residues. The germline V gene has CDR1 SGHNT and CDR2 YYREEE (reference sequence). The V gene lost 4 bases and the J gene lost 11 bases, with 7 bases spanning the gap. Here the CDR3 reads CASSGIEYF. The CDR3 region has the DNA TGTGCCAGCAGCGGGATAGAGTACTTC.

This chain connects TRBV6-5 to TRBJ2-7; D is ambiguous. Per the germline V gene, CDR1 is MNHEY and CDR2 is SVGAGI. This CDR3 has 14 residues. V was cut by 5 bases and J by 4 bases, with 15 bases left in between. In DNA form, the CDR3 reads TGTGCCAGCAGTCCCGGTCAAGTAAGGTACGAGCAGTACTTC. Translating gives CASSPGQVRYEQYF.

This chain connects TRBV11-2 to TRBJ2-7, with 7 bases lining up with TRBD2. The V and J ends lost 2 bases and 4 bases, in that order; junction bases with no gene match: 14. The germline V gene has CDR1 SGHAT and CDR2 FQNNGV. This CDR3 is 17 amino acids long. The CDR3 DNA is TGTGCCAGCAGCTTATTGGGGGGTCGCGGGAGTACGTACGAGCAGTACTTC. Translation gives CASSLLGGRGSTYEQYF.

The V call is TRBV7-2, the J call TRBJ2-1; 7 nucleotides match TRBD1. This CDR3 comprises 13 residues. J lost 6 bases, V lost 5 bases, and 4 bases had no gene match. CDR1 and CDR2 from the germline V gene are SGHTA and FQGNSA. The CDR3 coding sequence is TGTGCCAGCAGCCCCGGGACAGCCAATGAGCAGTTCTTC. It specifies CASSPGTANEQFF.

The V and J genes are TRBV7-6 and TRBJ2-1; D tentatively reads TRBD1 or TRBD2 (6 bases each). CDR1 is SGHVS, CDR2 FNYEAQ, per germline. CDR3 size: 19 residues. V was shortened by 7 bases and J by 1 base, with 26 bases between the two germline ends. In DNA form, the CDR3 reads TGTGCCAGCACCCAAACAAGGGGGGACATCCTTACGTCCTACAATGAGCAGTTCTTC. Translated: CASTQTRGDILTSYNEQFF.

This sequence joins TRBV27 and TRBJ2-2, with 7 bases that match TRBD2. Germline V gene lookup returns CDR1 MNHEY and CDR2 SMNVEV (reference sequence). Unmatched junction bases numbered 6, after V lost 1 base and J lost 1 base. The CDR3 runs 17 residues. The CDR3 reads CASSLYSGGGNTGELFF. CDR3 sequence (DNA): TGTGCCAGCAGTTTATATTCTGGCGGGGGGAACACCGGGGAGCTGTTTTTT.

V is TRBV7-3 and J is TRBJ2-2; D unresolved. V lost 2 bases to trimming and J lost 4 bases, with 5 bases between them. Germline V gene data show CDR1 as SGHTA and CDR2 as FQGTGA. The CDR3 is made up of 13 amino acids. CDR3 nucleotides: TGTGCCAGCAGCTTATATGCCACCGGGGAGCTGTTTTTT. This translates into CASSLYATGELFF.

The chain carries TRBV29-1 and TRBJ2-3; 8 bases are shared with TRBD2. V was pared by 6 bases and J by 0 bases, with 5 bases of the junction left unmatched. The CDR3 extends over 14 amino acids. Germline CDR1 SQVTM, CDR2 ANQGSEA. The CDR3 here is CSVSGGLSTDTQYF. The CDR3 bases are TGCAGCGTCTCGGGAGGGCTAAGCACAGATACGCAGTATTTT.

V and J are TRBV19 and TRBJ2-1; the D gene is possibly TRBD1 (6 bases). There are 14 residues in the CDR3. Trimming shortened V by 5 bases and J by 5 bases, and 13 bases separated the two germline ends. Per germline, CDR1 LNHDA and CDR2 SQIVND (reference sequence). The CDR3 nucleotides are TGTGCCAGTAGTCTCTTGGGACACGACAATGAGCAGTTCTTC. Translation: CASSLLGHDNEQFF.

This chain links TRBV5-1 with TRBJ2-1, with D uncertain. Germline loops: CDR1 SGHRS, CDR2 YFSETQ. V lost 4 bases to trimming and J lost 0 bases, with 14 bases between them. The CDR3 sequence is 16 residues long. DNA for the CDR3: TGCGCCAGCAGCCCCGGTCCAGGCAGCTCCTACAATGAGCAGTTCTTC. Translation gives CASSPGPGSSYNEQFF.

J is TRBJ2-1 and V is TRBV4-1; 9 nucleotides align to TRBD2. The CDR3 has 13 amino acids. CDR1 MGHRA and CDR2 YSYEKL come from the germline V gene. J gave up 8 bases and V 3 bases, and 2 bases lay outside the gene matches. CDR3 DNA: TGCGCCAGCAGCCAGAGACTAGCGGATGAGCAGTTCTTC. It yields the protein CASSQRLADEQFF.

The chain links TRBV2 to TRBJ2-3; possibly TRBD1 for D (5 bases). Between the trimmed V and J ends, which lost 7 bases and 0 bases, there was a span of 23 bases. This CDR3 contains 18 residues. Germline V gene sequence: CDR1 SNHLY, CDR2 FYNNEI. CDR3 nucleotides: TGTGCCAGCAACTCACCAGTCACGGACACCGCTAGCACAGATACGCAGTATTTT. Residues: CASNSPVTDTASTDTQYF.

The rearrangement links TRBV19 to TRBJ1-5, with unresolved D. Germline values: CDR1 LNHDA, CDR2 SQIVND (reference sequence). V gave up 7 bases and J gave up 5 bases, with 12 bases separating them. CDR3 size: 13 residues. The CDR3 DNA reads as TGTGCCAGTACCCTGCAGGTGGATCAGCCCCAGCATTTT. Translating gives CASTLQVDQPQHF.

By proportion, this clone is medium-sized. This sequence joins TRBV28 and TRBJ2-6; no reliable D call. This CDR3 contains 14 residues. Germline V lookup: CDR1 MDHEN, CDR2 SYDVKM. Trimming shortened V by 4 bases and J by 1 base, and 5 bases separated the two germline ends. CDR3 amino acids: CASSSFSGANVLTF. The CDR3 region has the DNA TGTGCCAGCAGTTCTTTTTCTGGGGCCAACGTCCTGACTTTC.

J is TRBJ2-3 and V is TRBV29-1, with a weak D call TRBD2 (5 bases). Trimming stripped 5 bases from V and 2 bases from J, with 14 bases between. The length of the CDR3 is 14 residues. Germline loops: CDR1 SQVTM, CDR2 ANQGSEA. The CDR3 region has the DNA TGCAGCGTTCGCGAGGGTCGTTTCACAGATACGCAGTATTTT. It translates to CSVREGRFTDTQYF.

This clone has only a few counts. The CDR3 loop reads CASSRENPDTGELFF. The CDR3 DNA follows: TGCGCCAGCAGCCGGGAAAACCCTGACACCGGGGAGCTGTTTTTT. The chain recombines TRBV4-3 with TRBJ2-2; the D is unclear. Trimming pared 4 bases from V and 3 bases from J, leaving 12 bases between. CDR1 is LGHNA, CDR2 YSLEER, per germline. This CDR3 comprises 15 residues.

The gene calls are TRBV11-2 and TRBJ2-1; D is perhaps TRBD2 (5 bases). Looked up from germline, CDR1 is SGHAT and CDR2 is FQNNGV. The CDR3 extends over 14 amino acids. Trimming removed 2 bases from V and 15 bases from J, with 20 bases in between. CDR3 amino acids: CASSLRGRPPEGFF. The CDR3 DNA follows: TGTGCCAGCAGCTTAAGAGGGAGACCCCCAGAGGGGTTCTTC.

The chain employs TRBV7-3 and TRBJ2-5; D possibly uses TRBD1 or TRBD2 (5 bases each). The V gene's germline CDR1 is SGHTA and CDR2 FQGTGA. This CDR3 has 16 residues. The V and J ends lost 5 bases and 4 bases respectively, with 20 bases between them. CDR3 residues: CASSANSRGPRETQYF. The CDR3, as DNA: TGTGCCAGCAGCGCAAACAGCCGGGGCCCGAGAGAGACCCAGTACTTC.

This clone was observed a few times. The V and J genes are TRBV6-5 and TRBJ2-7, with 7 bases aligning to TRBD1. Germline CDR1 MNHEY, CDR2 SVGAGI. The CDR3 covers 14 residues. V lost 2 bases and J lost 5; bases outside the gene matches: 6. CDR3 amino acids: CASSYREGGHEQYF. The DNA for the CDR3 is TGTGCCAGCAGTTACAGGGAAGGGGGCCACGAGCAGTACTTC.